This T cell receptor (beta chain) was retrieved from a study of pediatric ulcerative colitis. Findings of the study overall: Ulcerative colitis patients shared more blood-rectal clones than controls. Blood samples from a couple of patients yielded substantially fewer templates and were excluded from blood-rectal overlap analysis.

The assay was run at survey level. Up to 500,000 reads were sequenced per sample. Generated by immunoSEQ multiplex PCR, the TCRdb table keeps only in-frame clones and is missing some. The sample holds around 13,000 clones, roughly three quarters seen once. The sample holds a few counts of this clone. Its target is not known. One to two pinch biopsies were taken from the rectum during colonoscopy. The sequencing sample was made of gut tissue. This TCR came from a boy younger than 18 who was a control in a study of pediatric ulcerative colitis.

CDR3 amino acids: CASSLIGLPGYEQFF. CDR3 DNA sequence: TGTGCCAGCAGCTTAATCGGATTGCCAGGGTATGAGCAGTTCTTC. The rearrangement uses TRBV11-3 and TRBJ2-1; tentatively, D is TRBD1 (5 bases). CDR1 is SGHNT and CDR2 is YENEEA in the germline V gene. Trimming removed 2 bases from V and 8 bases from J, with 16 bases in between. This CDR3 contains 15 residues.